The subject of this entry is one T cell receptor beta chain. Some clones are missing from TCRdb's copy, which holds only in-frame ones; the method was immunoSEQ multiplex PCR. The sample lists a few hundred thousand clones, around 90% occurring once. The data derive from a study of blood T cell repertoires in COVID-19. Study overall: The study drew acute and convalescent COVID-19 samples from the United States, Italy and Spain.

Recovered Cohort 3 donors showed two negative PCRs, clearance, or symptom resolution. Sequencing was done on a sample of PBMCs or T cells enriched from blood (not recorded which). This sequence was found in a man aged 25-45 years who had recovered from COVID-19.

The CDR3 nucleotides read TGCGCCAGCAGACCAACTCAGAACACTGAAGCTTTCTTT. It yields the protein CASRPTQNTEAFF. The chain is built from TRBV5-1 and TRBJ1-1; D is unresolved. Trimming cost V 5 bases and J 1 base, with 9 bases left between them. CDR3 length: 13 amino acids. Germline values: CDR1 SGHRS, CDR2 YFSETQ.